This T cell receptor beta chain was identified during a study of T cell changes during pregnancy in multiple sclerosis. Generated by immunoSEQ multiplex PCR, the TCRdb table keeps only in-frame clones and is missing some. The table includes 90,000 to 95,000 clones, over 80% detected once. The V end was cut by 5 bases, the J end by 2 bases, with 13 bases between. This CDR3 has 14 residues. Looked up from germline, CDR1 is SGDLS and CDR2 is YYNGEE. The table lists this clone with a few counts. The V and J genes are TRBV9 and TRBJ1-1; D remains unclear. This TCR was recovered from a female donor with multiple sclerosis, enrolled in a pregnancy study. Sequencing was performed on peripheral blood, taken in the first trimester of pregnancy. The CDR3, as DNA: TGTGCCAGCAGTCCCCGGGGAAAAAACACTGAAGCTTTCTTT. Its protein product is CASSPRGKNTEAFF.